The 6 T cell receptor beta chains below were found in one sample sequenced in a study of blood T cells in healthy people across ages. It was with a sample-barcoded 5' primer and a J-beta primer mix that a second PCR of roughly 6 to 12 cycles was run. TCRdb used MiXCR to reprocess the 5' RACE reads, holding one entry per CDR3 protein. The sample holds some 780,000 distinct CDR3 sequences, more than 50% seen once. Sequenced material: blood. These receptors came from a man between 35 and 55 years old in good health.

The CDR3, as DNA: TGCAGTGCTAGAGAGAGGGTAGGGACGCAGTATTTT. Amino acid sequence: CSARERVGTQYF. The chain joins TRBV20-1 to TRBJ2-3; possibly TRBD2 for D (5 bases). The CDR3 spans 12 residues. The ends were cut back, 0 bases at V and 9 bases at J, with 10 bases in the middle. The germline gives CDR1 DFQATT, CDR2 SNEGSKA (reference sequence).

This chain's CDR3 is CASSLTFGQGARETQYF. CDR3 bases: TGTGCCAGCAGTCTTACATTTGGGCAGGGGGCGAGGGAGACCCAGTACTTC. The chain couples TRBV5-6 to TRBJ2-5, with 8 nucleotides matching TRBD1. Per the germline V gene, CDR1 is SGHDT and CDR2 is YYEEEE. V was pared by 5 bases and J by 5 bases, with 17 bases of the junction left unmatched. The CDR3 has 17 amino acids.

V gene TRBV20-1 combines with J gene TRBJ1-5, with a weak D call TRBD1 (5 bases). CDR1 is DFQATT and CDR2 is SNEGSKA in the germline V gene (reference sequence). The CDR3 contains 14 residues. V was shortened by 2 bases and J by 2 bases, with 10 bases between the two germline ends. CDR3 region: CSARPQGGNQPQHF. CDR3 DNA sequence: TGCAGTGCTAGACCCCAGGGTGGCAATCAGCCCCAGCATTTT.

CDR3: CASPHNSEGQETQYF. CDR3 coding DNA: TGTGCCAGCCCTCACAATTCGGAGGGGCAAGAGACCCAGTACTTC. The chain carries TRBV27 and TRBJ2-5, with TRBD2 as a possible D gene (6 bases). The CDR3 consists of 15 residues. The germline V gene has CDR1 MNHEY and CDR2 SMNVEV (reference sequence). V gave up 8 bases and J gave up 2 bases, with 18 bases separating them.

The rearrangement uses TRBV12-3 or TRBV12-4 and TRBJ2-4, with 15 bases identical to TRBD2. The V gene end was trimmed by 3 bases and the J gene end by 1 base; junction bases not matched to a gene: 7. CDR3 length equals 19 residues. In DNA form, the CDR3 reads TGTGCCAGCAGTTTCGGACTAGCGGGGGGGCGGGTGGCCAAAAACATTCAGTACTTC. Its translation is CASSFGLAGGRVAKNIQYF.

This clonotype turned up a few times. The chain links TRBV6-6 to TRBJ2-7, with 8 nucleotides matching TRBD1. There are 14 residues in the CDR3. The germline V gene encodes CDR1 MNHNY and CDR2 SVGAGI (reference sequence). V shed 7 bases, J shed 2 bases, and the junction held 7 bases outside the gene matches. CDR3 region: CASTKDRVTYEQYF. CDR3 sequence (DNA): TGTGCCAGCACGAAGGACAGGGTAACCTACGAGCAGTACTTC.